This T cell receptor beta chain was obtained from a study of type 1 regulatory T cells (dated by TCRdb to the early 2020s). Describing the broader study: The study characterized an in vitro protocol that generated a Tr1-enriched, alloantigen-specific CD4 T cell product named T-allo10. T-allo10 was under clinical evaluation in patients with hematological malignancies receiving allogeneic hematopoietic stem cell transplantation. Beyond this particular receptor, the publication reports: Tr1 cells showed a more restricted TCR repertoire than non-Tr1 cells, which the study interpreted as alloantigen-induced clonal expansion.

TCRdb lists the instrument as Illumina MiSeq. TCRdb cleaned the public reads at Q25 with fastp, built clones with MiXCR and kept in-frame beta chains. Records with the same CDR3 protein are collapsed into one entry carrying the most frequent genes and DNA. In all, the sample holds some 71,000 distinct CDR3 sequences, and less than 25% of those were seen once. The ten largest clones add up to more than 6.5% of the sample. This clonotype was seen just once. The target of this receptor is not known. The record has no base qualities; no much larger clone is one base away. Evidence from one read is weak. V is pruned by 2 bases and J by 5 bases, leaving 8 bases of the junction without a gene match. Including cysteine and phenylalanine, the CDR3 has 16 amino acids. The only DNA kept is the CDR3, 48 bases in frame from the first base. The CDR1 and CDR2 encoded by the germline V gene are SGHRS and YFSETQ.

The clonotype comes from a human donor in good health. Sequencing used cultured type 1 regulatory T (Tr1) cells, either the whole culture or a sorted fraction (not recorded which). This specimen's cell subset or site label, interpreted: type 1 regulatory T cells sorted from the T-allo10 product. Here the chain combines TRBV5-1 and TRBJ2-3; 10 central nucleotides agree with TRBD2. In nucleotide form, the sequence is TGCGCCAGCAGCTTAGGAACTAGCGGGACCTTAGATACGCAGTATTTT. The translation is CASSLGTSGTLDTQYF.